One sample yielded the 9 T cell receptor beta chains listed below, sequenced in a study of tumor and adjacent non-tumor tissue in lung cancer. The library came from three nested PCR rounds adapted from ARM-PCR protocols. Via MiXCR, TCRdb re-called the multiplex PCR reads, giving one row per CDR3 protein. The sample contains 75,000 to 95,000 distinct CDR3 sequences, roughly 70% of which appear only once. RNA was extracted from bulk tissue without any cell sorting. The specimen sequenced was lung tumor tissue. Receptors were obtained from a man aged 55 to 70 with non-small cell lung cancer.

Remarks on this clonotype: A much larger clone differs from this one at a single base, so this may be a read error. The rearrangement joins TRBV28 to TRBJ2-5; TRBD1 agrees at 7 bases. Germline lookup yields CDR1 MDHEN and CDR2 SYDVKM. The CDR3 totals 14 residues. CDR3 protein: CASKTQGGQETQHF. CDR3 DNA sequence: TGTGCCTCGAAGACTCAAGGGGGCCAAGAGACCCAGCACTTC.

In the case of this clonotype: This could be a read error, since a much larger clone is one nucleotide away. V usage is TRBV5-1 and J usage is TRBJ2-1, with TRBD2 identical over 7 bases. The CDR3 covers 14 residues. J lost 11 bases, V lost 3 bases, and 11 bases had no gene match. Germline CDR1 reads SGHRS; CDR2 reads YFSETQ. The CDR3 DNA reads TGCGCCAGCAGCTCTAGCGGAGGGCGGGAGAAGCAGTTCTTC. Protein: CASSSSGGREKQFF.

The chain employs TRBV6-1 and TRBJ2-7, with 8 bases fitting TRBD1. There are 12 residues in the CDR3. The ends lost 7 bases at V and 5 bases at J; junction bases unmatched: 4. Germline V gene lookup returns CDR1 MNHNS and CDR2 SASEGT. The CDR3 is CASKGQAHEQYF. The DNA for the CDR3 is TGTGCCAGCAAGGGACAGGCCCACGAGCAGTACTTC.

Notes on this clonotype: The junction departs from the called germline gene at one end, perhaps through a read error. This rearrangement joins TRBV6-6 to TRBJ2-3, with 14 bases identical to TRBD2. Per the germline V gene, CDR1 is MNHNY and CDR2 is SVGAGI (reference sequence). The CDR3 has 19 amino acids. DNA for the CDR3: TGTGCCGGCAGGCCTACGGGGACTAGCGGGGGAACTAGCACAGATGCGCAGTGTTTT. Translating gives CAGRPTGTSGGTSTDAQCF.

Notes on this clonotype: The germline gene is not matched at one end of the junction; a read error may be the cause. J is TRBJ1-1 and V is TRBV12-5; D unresolved. CDR1 and CDR2 from the germline V gene are LGHNT and FRNRAP. The CDR3 loop spans 14 amino acids. Here the CDR3 DNA reads TGTGCTAGTGGTTTGGCACATGCAGGAACTGAAGTTTTCTTT. It specifies CASGLAHAGTEVFF.

In this sample, this clonotype turned up once. Because the CDR3 is missing its conserved closing phenylalanine or tryptophan, this is likely a read error. The DNA is omitted, as the CDR3 cannot be located on it reliably, and the CDR3 follows TCRdb's listing. This rearrangement joins TRBV6-1 to TRBJ1-2; the table's D gene call, TRBD1, was not cross checked with the DNA. 18 amino acids form the CDR3, both terminal residues included. The germline gives CDR1 MNHNS, CDR2 SASEGT. CDR3 in amino acids: CASRGVDRTFVKGYGCTL.

This sequence joins TRBV29-1 and TRBJ1-1; D is undetermined. This CDR3 contains 11 residues. V gave up 4 bases and J gave up 7 bases, with 10 bases separating them. Germline V gene data show CDR1 as SQVTM and CDR2 as ANQGSEA. CDR3 coding DNA: TGCAGCGTTGTTCGTAGTGATGAAGCTTTCTTT. It translates to CSVVRSDEAFF. Based on the CDR3 plus reference TRBV29-1 and TRBJ1-1, the full variable domain is SAVISQKPSRDICQRGTSLTIQCQVDSQVTMMFWYRQQPGQSLTLIATANQGSEATYESGFVIDKFPISRPNLTFSTLTVSNMSPEDSSIYLCSVVRSDEAFFGQGTRLTVV.

The genes are TRBV4-1 and TRBJ1-4; 10 bases agree with TRBD1. Germline CDR1 is MGHRA and CDR2 is YSYEKL. The CDR3 extends over 16 amino acids. Unmatched junction bases numbered 9, after V lost 3 bases and J lost 8 bases. The CDR3 loop is CASSHLGQGYVEKLFF. In DNA, the CDR3 is TGCGCCAGCAGCCACCTGGGACAGGGGTATGTCGAAAAACTGTTTTTT.

Concerning this clonotype: Germline is not matched at one junction end, which may reflect a read error. The J gene is TRBJ2-5, the V gene TRBV24-1, with 8 bases aligning to TRBD1. In germline, CDR1 is KGHDR, CDR2 SFDVKD. The CDR3 is 14 residues long. The CDR3 here is CATSDRTGCETQYF. In DNA form, the CDR3 reads TGTGCCACTAGTGACAGGACAGGGTGTGAGACCCAGTACTTC.